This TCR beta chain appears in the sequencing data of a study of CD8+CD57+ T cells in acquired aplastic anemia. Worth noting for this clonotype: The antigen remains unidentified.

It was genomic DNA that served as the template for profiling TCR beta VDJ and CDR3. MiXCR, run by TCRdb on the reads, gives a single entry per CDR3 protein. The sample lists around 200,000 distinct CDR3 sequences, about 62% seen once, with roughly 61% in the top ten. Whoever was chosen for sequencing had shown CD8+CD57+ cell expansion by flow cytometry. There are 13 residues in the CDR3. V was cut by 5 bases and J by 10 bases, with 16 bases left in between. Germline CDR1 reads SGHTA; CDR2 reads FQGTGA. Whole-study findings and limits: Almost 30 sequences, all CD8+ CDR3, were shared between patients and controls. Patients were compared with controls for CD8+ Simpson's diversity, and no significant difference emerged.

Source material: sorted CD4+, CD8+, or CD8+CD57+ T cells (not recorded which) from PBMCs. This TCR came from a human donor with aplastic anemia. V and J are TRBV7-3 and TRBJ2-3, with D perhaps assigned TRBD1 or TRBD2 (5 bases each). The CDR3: CASSQVTRGAQYF. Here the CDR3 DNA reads TGTGCCAGCAGCCAAGTCACTCGGGGCGCGCAGTATTTT.